Following are 25 T cell receptor beta chains from one sample sequenced in a study of cytomegalovirus exposure and HLA in healthy donors (TCRdb year 2017). Libraries were constructed by the immunoSEQ multiplex PCR assay. For the multiplex PCR, a mixture combining 60 forward primers for TCR Vbeta segments and 13 reverse primers for TCR Jbeta segments was used. This is the immuneACCESS table as TCRdb keeps it, with only in-frame sequences that have V and J called. A part of the clones is gone; compared with another copy, unresolved V genes explain less than half, and the rest is unexplained. The sample table contains fewer than 150,000 clones; only one count was recorded for 60% to 85% of them. The ten top clones hold 2.8% of the sample. Material for sequencing was PBMCs. Receptors were obtained from a male donor in good health and CMV-seronegative.

In its sample, this clone was seen once. The chain employs TRBV10-2 and TRBJ2-1; 14 bases fit TRBD2. Germline trimming cut 7 bases from V and 3 bases from J; bases unmatched to any gene: 11. This CDR3 has 18 amino acids. Germline lookup yields CDR1 WSHSY and CDR2 SAAADI. The CDR3 DNA follows: TGCGCCAGCAAACTAGGGACTAGCGGGAGATTTAGCTACAATGAGCAGTTCTTC. Amino acids: CASKLGTSGRFSYNEQFF.

The chain combines TRBV28 with TRBJ2-7; TRBD1 matches 9 bases. Germline CDR1 MDHEN, CDR2 SYDVKM. The CDR3 totals 14 residues. V shed 3 bases and J 3 bases; nucleotides not matched to a gene: 3. The CDR3: CASSFRDRVYEQYF. CDR3 nucleotides: TGTGCCAGCAGTTTCCGGGACAGGGTCTACGAGCAGTACTTC.

This chain joins TRBV18 and TRBJ2-1, with TRBD1 identical over 7 bases. Germline lookup yields CDR1 KGHSH and CDR2 LQKENI. The CDR3 extends over 13 amino acids. Trimming at V came to 1 base and at J to 13 bases, leaving 7 bases not matched to a gene. This chain's CDR3 is CASSPLSGTDQFF. Here the CDR3 DNA reads TGTGCCAGCTCACCACTTTCCGGGACAGATCAGTTCTTC. The entire variable domain, with the rest obtained from reference TRBV18 and TRBJ2-1, is as follows: NAGVMQNPRHLVRRRGQEARLRCSPMKGHSHVYWYRQLPEEGLKFMVYLQKENIIDESGMPKERFSAEFPKEGPSILRIQQVVRGDSAAYFCASSPLSGTDQFFGPGTRLTVL.

Written as DNA, the CDR3 is TGTGCCAGCAGCTTGGGACAGGGGGCGCGGGGCTACACCTTC. This translates into CASSLGQGARGYTF. The V call is TRBV5-4, the J call TRBJ1-2; 10 nucleotides agree with TRBD1. Germline trimming cut 0 bases from V and 8 bases from J; bases unmatched to any gene: 4. Per the germline V gene, CDR1 is SGHNT and CDR2 is YYREEE (reference sequence). This CDR3 region has 14 residues.

The CDR3 is CASSLSYTGELFF. CDR3 coding DNA: TGTGCCAGCAGCTTATCGTACACCGGGGAGCTGTTTTTT. The rearrangement uses TRBV7-3 and TRBJ2-2, with unresolved D. Trimming took off 2 bases at V and 3 bases at J, with 4 bases between the two ends. Germline CDR1 reads SGHTA; CDR2 reads FQGTGA. This CDR3 contains 13 residues.

The sample holds one count of this clone. The CDR3 nucleotides read TGTGCCAGCAGCTTAGCGACGGGATCTTCAAATACGGAGCAGTTCTTC. Encoded protein: CASSLATGSSNTEQFF. The rearrangement links TRBV11-2 to TRBJ2-1; D may be TRBD2 (5 bases). The CDR3 totals 16 residues. The germline V gene has CDR1 SGHAT and CDR2 FQNNGV. Between the trimmed V and J ends, which lost 1 base and 10 bases, there was a span of 20 bases.

Turning to this clone: Relative to the germline gene, one junction end is altered; a read error may explain this. V is TRBV30 and J is TRBJ1-6; D is undetermined. The CDR3 length is 13 residues. Germline V gene lookup returns CDR1 GTSNPN and CDR2 SVGIG (reference sequence). The CDR3 coding sequence is TGTGCCTGGAGTACGGGGTCCCCTTCAGCCCTCCACTTT. Translated: CAWSTGSPSALHF.

CDR3 sequence reads: CASRRGRDTEAFF. The CDR3 DNA sequence: TGTGCCAGTCGAAGGGGGAGGGACACTGAAGCTTTCTTT. The chain recombines TRBV6-5 with TRBJ1-1; TRBD1 might be the D (6 bases). In germline, CDR1 is MNHEY, CDR2 SVGAGI. The CDR3 runs to 13 residues. V lost 9 bases to trimming and J lost 3 bases, with 14 bases between them.

The chain carries TRBV5-1 and TRBJ1-2; TRBD1 matches 9 bases. The CDR3 sequence is 15 residues long. V shed 5 bases, J shed 10 bases, and the junction held 15 bases outside the gene matches. Germline values: CDR1 SGHRS, CDR2 YFSETQ. The CDR3 protein is CASRLLPGQGRDYTF. The CDR3 DNA is TGCGCCAGCAGGCTGTTACCGGGACAGGGACGCGACTACACCTTC.

As DNA, the CDR3 is TGTGCCAGCATCACCGGACAGGATTACACAGATACGCAGTATTTT. It codes for CASITGQDYTDTQYF. This chain links TRBV6-6 with TRBJ2-3; TRBD1 agrees at 7 bases. Germline CDR1 MNHNY, CDR2 SVGAGI (reference sequence). The CDR3 consists of 15 residues. The V segment lost 7 bases and the J segment 2 bases; nucleotides outside the gene matches: 9.

In its sample, this clone was seen once. The rearrangement links TRBV27 to TRBJ1-1, with D possibly being TRBD1 (6 bases). CDR3 size: 15 residues. With 6 bases removed from V and 5 bases from J, the gap between germline ends came to 19 bases. The germline CDR1 and CDR2 sequences are MNHEY and SMNVEV (reference sequence). The CDR3 DNA follows: TGTGCCAGCAGCCCTAGGGGGGGCGCAGGTACTGAAGCTTTCTTT. It yields the protein CASSPRGGAGTEAFF.

This chain connects TRBV29-1 to TRBJ2-5; TRBD1 is a possible D gene (6 bases). Germline values: CDR1 SQVTM, CDR2 ANQGSEA. The CDR3 has 12 amino acids. V lost 1 base, J lost 5 bases, and 8 bases lay in between. DNA for the CDR3: TGCAGCGTTGAAGCCCAGGGGGAGACCCAGTACTTC. This encodes CSVEAQGETQYF.

V and J are TRBV18 and TRBJ2-2, with 9 bases lining up with TRBD1. Looked up from germline, CDR1 is KGHSH and CDR2 is LQKENI. The CDR3 sequence is 16 residues long. The V gene end was trimmed by 3 bases and the J gene end by 1 base; junction bases not matched to a gene: 3. CDR3: CASSPGTGLNTGELFF. Written as DNA, the CDR3 is TGTGCCAGCTCACCCGGGACAGGGTTGAACACCGGGGAGCTGTTTTTT.

The V and J genes are TRBV21-1 and TRBJ2-2; TRBD1 is the table's D call, not checked against the DNA. TRBV21-1 is assigned pseudogene status. This CDR3 region has 16 residues. The CDR3 sequence: CASTAGGRRKAGELFF. The CDR3 DNA follows: TGTGCCAGCACCGCAGGGGGCCGGAGAAAGGCCGGGGAGCTGTTTTTT.

On this clone itself: Other DNA variants within this sample encode the same CDR3. V usage is TRBV6-6 and J usage is TRBJ1-2; 9 nucleotides agree with TRBD1. Germline-derived CDR1 and CDR2 are MNHNY and SVGAGI (reference sequence). V was pared by 6 bases and J by 3 bases, with 5 bases of the junction left unmatched. The CDR3 has 14 residues. This CDR3 is CASRPTGGDYGYTF. The CDR3 DNA reads as TGTGCCAGCAGACCCACAGGGGGCGACTATGGCTACACCTTC.

The V and J genes are TRBV10-2 and TRBJ1-1; 7 nucleotides line up with TRBD1. Trimming cost V 7 bases and J 4 bases; bases outside gene matches: 9. Germline V gene sequence: CDR1 WSHSY, CDR2 SAAADI. CDR3 length equals 14 residues. As DNA, the CDR3 is TGCGCCAGCACCAGACAGGGCGATATCACTGAAGCTTTCTTT. Its translation is CASTRQGDITEAFF.

The chain is built from TRBV9 and TRBJ1-2, with 8 bases matching TRBD1. The CDR3 is 14 residues long. CDR1 and CDR2 (germline): SGDLS, YYNGEE. V lost 0 bases, J lost 3 bases, and 1 base stayed unmatched. The CDR3, as DNA: TGTGCCAGCAGCGTAGCAGGGGGCGACTATGGCTACACCTTC. Protein: CASSVAGGDYGYTF.

This rearrangement joins TRBV5-4 to TRBJ1-5; 8 bases are shared with TRBD1. CDR3 length: 14 amino acids. The germline CDR1 and CDR2 sequences are SGHNT and YYREEE (reference sequence). The ends lost 3 bases at V and 6 bases at J; junction bases unmatched: 5. The CDR3 loop is CASSSITGGQPQHF. Here the CDR3 DNA reads TGTGCCAGCAGCTCTATTACAGGGGGTCAGCCCCAGCATTTT.

The chain recombines TRBV5-1 with TRBJ2-7, with a possible D match to TRBD2 (7 bases). V dropped 5 bases and J dropped 2 bases, with 17 bases sitting between them. From germline, CDR1 is SGHRS and CDR2 YFSETQ. There are 15 residues in the CDR3. The CDR3 sequence: CASRKKGGDPYEQYF. CDR3 coding DNA: TGCGCCAGCAGAAAGAAGGGGGGGGACCCCTACGAGCAGTACTTC.

The rearrangement joins TRBV10-3 to TRBJ2-1, with 10 bases that match TRBD1. Trimming at V came to 8 bases and at J to 3 bases, leaving 7 bases not matched to a gene. Germline lookup yields CDR1 ENHRY and CDR2 SYGVKD. The CDR3 is 15 residues long. The CDR3 coding sequence is TGTGCCATCGGTCCGGGACAGGGGCGCTACAATGAGCAGTTCTTC. Encoded protein: CAIGPGQGRYNEQFF.

The J gene is TRBJ2-2, the V gene TRBV30; D perhaps matches TRBD1 (6 bases). Germline lookup yields CDR1 GTSNPN and CDR2 SVGIG (reference sequence). This CDR3 is built from 14 residues. V was pared by 6 bases and J by 5 bases, with 16 bases between. The CDR3 DNA is TGTGCCTGCCTTTATACAGGGATAACCGGGGAGCTGTTTTTT. It specifies CACLYTGITGELFF.

V is TRBV28 and J is TRBJ1-4; TRBD1 matches at 12 bases. Germline lookup yields CDR1 MDHEN and CDR2 SYDVKM. The CDR3 is 17 amino acids. V gave up 6 bases and J gave up 7 bases; unmatched junction bases: 12. The CDR3 nucleotides read TGTGCCAGCAGCCCTCCGGGACAGGGGGCGAAAGGTGAAAAACTGTTTTTT. Residues: CASSPPGQGAKGEKLFF. Full variable domain (remainder filled in from reference TRBV28 and TRBJ1-4): DVKVTQSSRYLVKRTGEKVFLECVQDMDHENMFWYRQDPGLGLRLIYFSYDVKMKEKGDIPEGYSVSREKKERFSLILESASTNQTSMYLCASSPPGQGAKGEKLFFGSGTQLSVL.

This clone was seen a few times. This chain joins TRBV27 and TRBJ2-2; D uncertain. CDR3 length: 13 residues. Germline V gene lookup returns CDR1 MNHEY and CDR2 SMNVEV (reference sequence). Trimming cost V 4 bases and J 5 bases, with 8 bases left between them. CDR3 DNA: TGTGCCAGCAGTTGGAGCAGAACCGGGGAGCTGTTTTTT. It yields the protein CASSWSRTGELFF.

This clone has just one count. V usage is TRBV6-1 and J usage is TRBJ2-3; TRBD2 matches 12 bases. Looked up from germline, CDR1 is MNHNS and CDR2 is SASEGT. The CDR3 is 16 residues long. The ends lost 2 bases at V and 4 bases at J; junction bases unmatched: 4. CDR3 region: CASSEWTSGTPDTQYF. The CDR3 bases are TGTGCCAGCAGTGAATGGACTAGCGGGACTCCAGATACGCAGTATTTT.

The chain has TRBV7-2 and TRBJ1-2, with D perhaps TRBD1 (5 bases). Deletions cut 1 base from V and 6 bases from J, with 12 bases between. CDR3 length: 14 amino acids. Germline CDR1 reads SGHTA; CDR2 reads FQGNSA. CDR3 in DNA: TGTGCCAGCAGCTTAGGCCGGGACTCCGATGGCTACACCTTC. This sequence encodes CASSLGRDSDGYTF.